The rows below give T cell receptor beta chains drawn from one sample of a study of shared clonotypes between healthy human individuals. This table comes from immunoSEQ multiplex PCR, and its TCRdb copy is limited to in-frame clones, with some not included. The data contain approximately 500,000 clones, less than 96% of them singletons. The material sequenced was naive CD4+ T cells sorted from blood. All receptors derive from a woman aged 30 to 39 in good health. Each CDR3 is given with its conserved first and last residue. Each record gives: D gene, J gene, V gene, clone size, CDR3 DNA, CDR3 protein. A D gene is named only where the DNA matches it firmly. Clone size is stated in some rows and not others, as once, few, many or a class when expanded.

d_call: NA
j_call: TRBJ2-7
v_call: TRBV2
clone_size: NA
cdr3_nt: TGTGCCAGCAGTGAAATGGCAGGGGGGGCCTACGAGCAGTACTTC
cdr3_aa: CASSEMAGGAYEQYF

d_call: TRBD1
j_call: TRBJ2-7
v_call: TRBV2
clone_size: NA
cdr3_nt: TGTGCCAGCAGTGTTCCTCCCTTCGGCAGGGACAGGTACGAGCAGTACTTC
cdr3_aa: CASSVPPFGRDRYEQYF

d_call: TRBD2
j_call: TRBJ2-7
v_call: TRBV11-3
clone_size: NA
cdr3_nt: TGTGCCAGCAGCCCGAGGACTAGCCTTATCTCCTACGAGCAGTACTTC
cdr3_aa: CASSPRTSLISYEQYF

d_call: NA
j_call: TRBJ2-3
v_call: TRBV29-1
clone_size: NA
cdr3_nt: TGCAGCGTTGACACCGGAGGGCCAGATACGCAGTATTTT
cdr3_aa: CSVDTGGPDTQYF

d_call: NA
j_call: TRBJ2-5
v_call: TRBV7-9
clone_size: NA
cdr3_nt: TGTGCCAGCAGCTTAGTCGGTGGTATTCAAGAGACCCAGTACTTC
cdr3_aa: CASSLVGGIQETQYF

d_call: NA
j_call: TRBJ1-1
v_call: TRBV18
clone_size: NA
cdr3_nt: TGTGCCAGCTCACCTCCAGTGAACACTGAAGCTTTCTTT
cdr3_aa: CASSPPVNTEAFF

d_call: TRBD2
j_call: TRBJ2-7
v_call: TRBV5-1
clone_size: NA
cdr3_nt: TGCGCCAGCAGCCTGGGGACTAGCGGGAGGGCCGTCTCCTACGAGCAGTACTTC
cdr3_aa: CASSLGTSGRAVSYEQYF

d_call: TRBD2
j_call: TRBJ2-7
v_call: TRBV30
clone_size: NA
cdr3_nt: TGTGCCTGGAGTGTATATTGGACTAGCGGAGCCTCCTACGAGCAGTACTTC
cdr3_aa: CAWSVYWTSGASYEQYF

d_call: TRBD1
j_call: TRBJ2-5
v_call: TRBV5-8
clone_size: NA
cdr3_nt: TGTGCCAGCAGCTTCGTGGCCAGGGGGCGGGATGAGACCCAGTACTTC
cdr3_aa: CASSFVARGRDETQYF

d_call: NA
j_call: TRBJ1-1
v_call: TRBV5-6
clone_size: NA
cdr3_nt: TGTGCCAGCAGCTTGGGCCCGGGAGAAGCTTTCTTT
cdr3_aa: CASSLGPGEAFF

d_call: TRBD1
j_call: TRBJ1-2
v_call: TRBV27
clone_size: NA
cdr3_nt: TGTGCCAGCAGTTTATCGCGCGCAGGGGGTATAGGCTACACCTTC
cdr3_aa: CASSLSRAGGIGYTF

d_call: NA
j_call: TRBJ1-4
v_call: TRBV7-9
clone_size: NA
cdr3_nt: TGTGCCAGCAGCTTTCCGGGAATAAAACTGTTTTTT
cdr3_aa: CASSFPGIKLFF

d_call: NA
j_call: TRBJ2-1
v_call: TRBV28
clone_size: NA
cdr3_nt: TGTGCCAGCAGTCCGGCCGAATGGACCTTCTATGAGCAGTTCTTC
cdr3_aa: CASSPAEWTFYEQFF

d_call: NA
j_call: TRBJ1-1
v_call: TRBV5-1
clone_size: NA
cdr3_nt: TGCGCCAGCAGCCCGGGACACGGACCTGAAGCTTTCTTT
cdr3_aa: CASSPGHGPEAFF

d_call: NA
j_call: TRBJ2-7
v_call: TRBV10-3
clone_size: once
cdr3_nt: TGTGCCATCGGTTACTCCGGGACTCAGGGGGGCGAGCAGTACTTC
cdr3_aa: CAIGYSGTQGGEQYF

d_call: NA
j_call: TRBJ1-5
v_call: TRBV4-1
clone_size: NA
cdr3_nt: TGCGCCAGCAGCCGGGGGACATATAGCAATCAGCCCCAGCATTTT
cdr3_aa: CASSRGTYSNQPQHF

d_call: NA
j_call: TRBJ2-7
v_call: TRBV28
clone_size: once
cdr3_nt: TGTGCCAGTGTGAGTGGGAGACCCTCCGAGCAGTACTTC
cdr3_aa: CASVSGRPSEQYF

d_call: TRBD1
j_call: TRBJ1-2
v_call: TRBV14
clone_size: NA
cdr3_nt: TGTGCCAGCAGCCTAAGCCGGGCAGGGGGCTATGGCTACACCTTC
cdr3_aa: CASSLSRAGGYGYTF

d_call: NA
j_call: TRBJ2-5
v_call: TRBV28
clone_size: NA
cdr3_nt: TGTGCCAGCAGTTTCCTACCTGCTTCCTCGGGCCCCCAAGAGACCCAGTACTTC
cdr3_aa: CASSFLPASSGPQETQYF

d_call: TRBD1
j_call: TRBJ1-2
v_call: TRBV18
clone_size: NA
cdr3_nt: TGTGCCAGCTCAGAACAGGGACAGGACCTCTATGGCTACACCTTC
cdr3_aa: CASSEQGQDLYGYTF

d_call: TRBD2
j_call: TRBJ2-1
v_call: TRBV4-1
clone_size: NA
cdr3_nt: TGCGCCAGCAGCCAAGATAGTCGAGCGGGAGCTAGAAATGAGCAGTTCTTC
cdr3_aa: CASSQDSRAGARNEQFF

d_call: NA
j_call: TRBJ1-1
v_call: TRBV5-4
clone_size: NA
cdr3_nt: TGTGCCAGCAGCTTGCGGGATTGGAACACTGAAGCTTTCTTT
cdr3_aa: CASSLRDWNTEAFF

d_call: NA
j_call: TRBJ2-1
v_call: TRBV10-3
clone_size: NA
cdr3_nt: TGTGCCATCAGCCCTACGGGACACCTGAGCTCCTACAATGAGCAGTTCTTC
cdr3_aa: CAISPTGHLSSYNEQFF

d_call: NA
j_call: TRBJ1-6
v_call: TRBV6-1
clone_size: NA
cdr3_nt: TGTGCCAGCAGTGACAATCGGTTCGAGGGAGCCTCACCCCTCCACTTT
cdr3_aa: CASSDNRFEGASPLHF

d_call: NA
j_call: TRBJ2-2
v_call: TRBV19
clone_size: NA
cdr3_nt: TGTGCCACTAGCACAGCGGTTTCCGGGGAGCTGTTTTTT
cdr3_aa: CATSTAVSGELFF

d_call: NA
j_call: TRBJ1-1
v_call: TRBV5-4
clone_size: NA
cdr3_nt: TGTGCCAGCAGCACACCACAGGACGGGAACACTGAAGCTTTCTTT
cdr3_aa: CASSTPQDGNTEAFF

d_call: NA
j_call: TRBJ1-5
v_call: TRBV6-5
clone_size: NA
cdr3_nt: TGTGCCAGCACCATGGCCGGGGATGGACAGCCCCAGCATTTT
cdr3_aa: CASTMAGDGQPQHF

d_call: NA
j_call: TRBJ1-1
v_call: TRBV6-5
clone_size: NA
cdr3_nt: TGTGCCAGCAGTTACTGGGGCAGATCGAACACTGAAGCTTTCTTT
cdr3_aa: CASSYWGRSNTEAFF

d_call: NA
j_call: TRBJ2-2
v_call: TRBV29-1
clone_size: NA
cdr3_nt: TGCAGCGTTACGGGACTCCGTGGCACCGGGGAGCTGTTTTTT
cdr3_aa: CSVTGLRGTGELFF

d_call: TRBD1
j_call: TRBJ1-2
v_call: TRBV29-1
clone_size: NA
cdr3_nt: TGCAGCTCTAGGGACAGCGCTAACTATGGCTACACCTTC
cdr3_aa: CSSRDSANYGYTF

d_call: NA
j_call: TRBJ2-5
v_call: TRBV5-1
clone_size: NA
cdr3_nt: TGCGCCAGCAGCCGGGGGGCAGGGCGTGAGGAGACCCAGTACTTC
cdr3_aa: CASSRGAGREETQYF

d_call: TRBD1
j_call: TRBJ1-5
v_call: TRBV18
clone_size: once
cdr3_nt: TGTGCCAGCTCACGAGACAGGGATGATCAGCCCCAGCATTTT
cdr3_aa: CASSRDRDDQPQHF

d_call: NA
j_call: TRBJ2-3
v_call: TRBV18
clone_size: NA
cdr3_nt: TGTGCCAGCTCACCGGGAGTCGGCACAGATACGCAGTATTTT
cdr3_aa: CASSPGVGTDTQYF

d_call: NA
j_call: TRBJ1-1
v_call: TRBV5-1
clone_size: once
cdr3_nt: TGCGCCAGCAGCCTGGCGGGGGACACTGAAGCTTTCTTT
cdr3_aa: CASSLAGDTEAFF

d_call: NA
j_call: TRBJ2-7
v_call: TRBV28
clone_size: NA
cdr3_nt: TGTGCCAGCAGTTACAGCCAACCCTACGAGCAGTACTTC
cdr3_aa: CASSYSQPYEQYF

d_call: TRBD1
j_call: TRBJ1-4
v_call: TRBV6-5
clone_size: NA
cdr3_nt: TGTGCCAGCAGTCGGGGGACAGGGGCCTTTGAAAAACTGTTTTTT
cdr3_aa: CASSRGTGAFEKLFF

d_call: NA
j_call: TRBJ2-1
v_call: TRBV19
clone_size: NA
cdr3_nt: TGTGCCAGTAGTATAGTCCTCATGGATTCTGAGCAGTTCTTC
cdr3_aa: CASSIVLMDSEQFF

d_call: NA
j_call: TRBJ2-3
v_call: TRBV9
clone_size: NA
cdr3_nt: TGTGCCAGCAGCGTCGAGGGTAGAGATACGCAGTATTTT
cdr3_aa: CASSVEGRDTQYF

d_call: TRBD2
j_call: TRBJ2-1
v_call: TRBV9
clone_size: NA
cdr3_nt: TGTGCCAGCAGCGCTCGCGGACTAGCGGCTTCCTACAATGAGCAGTTCTTC
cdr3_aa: CASSARGLAASYNEQFF

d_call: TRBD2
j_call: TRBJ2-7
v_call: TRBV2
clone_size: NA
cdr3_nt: TGTGCCAGCGGCATAGCGGGAGGGCTCAACGAGCAGTACTTC
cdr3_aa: CASGIAGGLNEQYF

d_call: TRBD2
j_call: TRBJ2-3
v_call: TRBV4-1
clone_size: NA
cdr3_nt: TGCGCCAGCAGCCGTGATAGCGGGAGGACGGTCACAGATACGCAGTATTTT
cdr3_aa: CASSRDSGRTVTDTQYF

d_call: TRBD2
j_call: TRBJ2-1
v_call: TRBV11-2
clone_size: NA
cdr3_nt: TGTGCCAGCAGCCCAGCCGGGACTAGCGGGAGAAAGCGTGAGCAGTTCTTC
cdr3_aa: CASSPAGTSGRKREQFF

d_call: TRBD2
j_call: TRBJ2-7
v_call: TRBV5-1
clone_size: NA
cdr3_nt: TGCGCCAGCAGCCGCCCGCAGACTAGCGGGTCCTACGAGCAGTACTTC
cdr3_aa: CASSRPQTSGSYEQYF

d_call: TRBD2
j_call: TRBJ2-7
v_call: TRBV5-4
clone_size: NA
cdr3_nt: TGTGCCGTGGGGACTAGCGGGAGTAGCGAGCAGTACTTC
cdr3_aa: CAVGTSGSSEQYF

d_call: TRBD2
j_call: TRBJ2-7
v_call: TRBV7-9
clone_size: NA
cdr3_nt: TGTGCCAGCAGCTCATGGACTAGCGGTCCCCTCTCCTACGAGCAGTACTTC
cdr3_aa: CASSSWTSGPLSYEQYF

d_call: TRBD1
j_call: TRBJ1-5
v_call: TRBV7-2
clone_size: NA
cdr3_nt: TGTGCCAGCAGCTTACAGGGGGGAAAAAGCAATCAGCCCCAGCATTTT
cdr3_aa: CASSLQGGKSNQPQHF

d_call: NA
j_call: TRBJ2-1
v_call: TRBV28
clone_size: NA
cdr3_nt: TGTGCCAGCAGGGAAAGCGGCCTGGAGCAGTTCTTC
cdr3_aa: CASRESGLEQFF

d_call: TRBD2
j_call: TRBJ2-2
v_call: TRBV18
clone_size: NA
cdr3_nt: TGTGCCAGCTCACCCGCCGGGACTACCAACACCGGGGAGCTGTTTTTT
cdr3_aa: CASSPAGTTNTGELFF

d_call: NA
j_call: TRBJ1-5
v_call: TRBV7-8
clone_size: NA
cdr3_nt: TGTGCCAGCAGCTTCGCGGGGGGGCATCAGCCCCAGCATTTT
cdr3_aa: CASSFAGGHQPQHF

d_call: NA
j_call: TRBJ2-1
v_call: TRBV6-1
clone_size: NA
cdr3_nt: TGTGCCAGCAGGGGGGACTGGCGCGGCAATGAGCAGTTCTTC
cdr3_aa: CASRGDWRGNEQFF

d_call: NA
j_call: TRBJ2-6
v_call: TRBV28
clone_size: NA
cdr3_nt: TGTGCCAGCAGGCCGGGGGAGGCTGGGGCCAACGTCCTGACTTTC
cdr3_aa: CASRPGEAGANVLTF

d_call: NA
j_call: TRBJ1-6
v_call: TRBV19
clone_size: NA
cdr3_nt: TGTGCCAGTAGTCCTGACCATTCACCCCTCCACTTT
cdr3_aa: CASSPDHSPLHF

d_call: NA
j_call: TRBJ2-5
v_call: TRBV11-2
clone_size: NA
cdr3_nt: TGTGCCAGCAGCTTAGCGGCAGGGGAGGTAGAGACCCAGTACTTC
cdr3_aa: CASSLAAGEVETQYF